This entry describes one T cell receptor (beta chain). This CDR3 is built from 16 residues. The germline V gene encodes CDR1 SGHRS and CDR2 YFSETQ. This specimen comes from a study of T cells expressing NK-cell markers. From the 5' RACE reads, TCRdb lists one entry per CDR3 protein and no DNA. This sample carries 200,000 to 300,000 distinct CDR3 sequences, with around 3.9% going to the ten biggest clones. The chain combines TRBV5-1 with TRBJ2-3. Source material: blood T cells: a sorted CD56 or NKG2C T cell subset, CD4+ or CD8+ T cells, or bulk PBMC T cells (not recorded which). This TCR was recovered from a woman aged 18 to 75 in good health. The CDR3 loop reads CASSLIGRPSTDTQYF.